This T cell receptor beta chain was sequenced in a study of Ad26.COV2.S vaccination and SARS-CoV-2 variants. General study findings and limits: Placebo recipients and vaccine recipients were similar in non-spike TCR breadth.

Generated by immunoSEQ multiplex PCR, the TCRdb table keeps only in-frame clones and is missing some. Of hundreds of thousands of clones listed, about 88% were seen once; the top ten hold 6.4%. Concerning this clone itself: The target antigen is unknown.

The germline CDR1 and CDR2 sequences are MNHEY and SMNVEV (reference sequence). Germline trimming cut 5 bases from V and 0 bases from J; bases unmatched to any gene: 10. There are 18 residues in the CDR3. Treatment in this sample: approximately 18 received Ad26.COV2.S at low or high dose, single or two shots; several received placebo; per-sample allocation not given. The samples were gathered on day 63 after the first injection of vaccine or placebo. Vaccination used an Ad26 vector expressing Wuhan-strain SARS-CoV-2 spike. This material consisted of peripheral blood, taken in a trial of Ad26.COV2.S vaccine versus placebo. The chain combines TRBV27 with TRBJ2-2; TRBD1 agrees at 9 bases. The receptor was isolated from a person aged 18-65 years who received the Ad26.COV2.S COVID-19 vaccine or a placebo. This chain's CDR3 is CASSPRDRAHPNTGELFF. For the CDR3, the DNA is TGTGCCAGCAGTCCCCGGGACAGGGCCCACCCGAACACCGGGGAGCTGTTTTTT.